The clone carrying this T cell receptor beta chain was observed a handful of times. Its antigen is not known. These data originate in a study of cytomegalovirus exposure and HLA in healthy donors. Broader study findings: Reportedly, fewer N-insertions than the 666-donor mean appeared in an Asian-associated ancestry cluster in a later analysis. Later on, an analysis showed TCR association rates differing by HLA locus, with DRB1 the most and HLA-C the fewest.

The PCR ran on 60 Vbeta and 13 Jbeta primers. The table came from immunoSEQ multiplex PCR; TCRdb's copy has only in-frame clones and leaves some out. The sample records 100,000 to 150,000 clones, less than 10% being singletons. Trimming shortened V by 4 bases and J by 5 bases, and 17 bases separated the two germline ends. CDR1 MNHNS and CDR2 SASEGT come from the germline V gene. The CDR3 contains 15 residues. The TCR sequence derives from a woman between 35 and 50 years old in good health and CMV-seropositive. The V call is TRBV6-1, the J call TRBJ1-2; the D is unclear. The specimen sequenced was PBMCs. CDR3 sequence reads: CASSATGYQIYGYTF. The CDR3 coding sequence is TGTGCCAGCAGTGCTACGGGATATCAGATTTATGGCTACACCTTC.